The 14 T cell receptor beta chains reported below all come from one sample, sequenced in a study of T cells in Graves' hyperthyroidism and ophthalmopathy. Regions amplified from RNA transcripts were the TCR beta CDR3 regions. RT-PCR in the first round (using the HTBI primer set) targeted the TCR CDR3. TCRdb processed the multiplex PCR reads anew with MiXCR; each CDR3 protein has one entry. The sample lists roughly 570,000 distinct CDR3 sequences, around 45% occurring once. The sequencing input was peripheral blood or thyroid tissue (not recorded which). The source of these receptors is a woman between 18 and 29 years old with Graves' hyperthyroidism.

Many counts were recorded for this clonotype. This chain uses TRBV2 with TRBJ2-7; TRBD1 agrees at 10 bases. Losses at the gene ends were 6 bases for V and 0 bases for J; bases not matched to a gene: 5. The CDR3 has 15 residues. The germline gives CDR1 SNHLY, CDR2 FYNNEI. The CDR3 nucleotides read TGTGCCAGCAGGGGAGGGACAGGGGTCTCCTACGAGCAGTACTTC. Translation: CASRGGTGVSYEQYF.

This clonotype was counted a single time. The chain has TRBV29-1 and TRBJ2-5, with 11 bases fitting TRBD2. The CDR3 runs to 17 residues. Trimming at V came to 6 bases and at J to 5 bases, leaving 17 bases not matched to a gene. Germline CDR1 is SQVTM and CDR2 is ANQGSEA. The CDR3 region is CSVPGYSGRAPGETQYF. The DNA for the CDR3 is TGCAGCGTCCCAGGGTATAGCGGGAGGGCCCCTGGGGAGACCCAGTACTTC. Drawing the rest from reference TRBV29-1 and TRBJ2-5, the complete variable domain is SAVISQKPSRDICQRGTSLTIQCQVDSQVTMMFWYRQQPGQSLTLIATANQGSEATYESGFVIDKFPISRPNLTFSTLTVSNMSPEDSSIYLCSVPGYSGRAPGETQYFGPGTRLLVL.

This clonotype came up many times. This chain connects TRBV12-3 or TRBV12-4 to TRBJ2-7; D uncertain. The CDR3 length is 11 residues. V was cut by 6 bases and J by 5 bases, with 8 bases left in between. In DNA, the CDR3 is TGTGCCAGCAGCCTCTTTCACGAGCAGTACTTC. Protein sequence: CASSLFHEQYF.

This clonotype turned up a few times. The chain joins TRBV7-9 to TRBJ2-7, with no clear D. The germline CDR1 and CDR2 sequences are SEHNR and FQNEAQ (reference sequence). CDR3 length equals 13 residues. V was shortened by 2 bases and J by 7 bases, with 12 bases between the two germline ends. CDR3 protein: CASSLLEGNEQYF. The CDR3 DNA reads TGTGCCAGCAGCTTACTAGAAGGCAATGAGCAGTACTTC.

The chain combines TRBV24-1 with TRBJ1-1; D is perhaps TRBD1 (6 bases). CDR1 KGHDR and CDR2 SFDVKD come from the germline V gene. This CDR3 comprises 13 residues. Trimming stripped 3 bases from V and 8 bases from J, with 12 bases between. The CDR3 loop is CATSDTRGQEAFF. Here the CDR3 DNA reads TGTGCCACCAGTGATACCCGGGGACAAGAAGCTTTCTTT.

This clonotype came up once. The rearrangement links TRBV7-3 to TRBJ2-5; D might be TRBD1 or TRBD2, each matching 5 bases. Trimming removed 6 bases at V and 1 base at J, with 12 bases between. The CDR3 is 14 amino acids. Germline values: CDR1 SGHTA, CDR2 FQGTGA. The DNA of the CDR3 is TGTGCCAGCAGTTCCTCGGGACGCCAAGAGACCCAGTACTTC. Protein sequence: CASSSSGRQETQYF.

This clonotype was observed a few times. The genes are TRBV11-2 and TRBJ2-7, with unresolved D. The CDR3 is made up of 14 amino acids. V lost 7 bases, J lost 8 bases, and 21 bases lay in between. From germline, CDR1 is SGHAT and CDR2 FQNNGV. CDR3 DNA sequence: TGTGCCAGCACCACCAGATTAGACCCGGAAAAGCAGTACTTC. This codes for CASTTRLDPEKQYF.

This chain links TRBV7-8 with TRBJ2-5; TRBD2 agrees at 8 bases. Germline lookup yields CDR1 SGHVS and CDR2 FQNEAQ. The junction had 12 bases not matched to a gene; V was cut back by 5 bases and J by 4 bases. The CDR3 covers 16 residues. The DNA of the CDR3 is TGTGCCAGCAGCATAGGGGGTAGCGGGAACTTAGAGACCCAGTACTTC. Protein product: CASSIGGSGNLETQYF.

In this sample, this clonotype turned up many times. The CDR3: CSARGFYDSIFYEQYF. The CDR3 DNA sequence: TGCAGTGCTAGAGGCTTTTATGACTCCATTTTTTACGAGCAGTACTTC. The chain recombines TRBV20-1 with TRBJ2-7; D is uncertain. The germline CDR1 and CDR2 sequences are DFQATT and SNEGSKA (reference sequence). The CDR3 sequence is 16 residues long. V was pared by 1 base and J by 4 bases, with 20 bases between.

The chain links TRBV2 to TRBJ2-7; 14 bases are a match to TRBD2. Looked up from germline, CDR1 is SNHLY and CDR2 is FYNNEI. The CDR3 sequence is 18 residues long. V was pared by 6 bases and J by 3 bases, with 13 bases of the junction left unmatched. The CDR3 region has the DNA TGTGCCAGCAGCCCGGGACTAGCGGGAGAAAACCAGGACTACGAGCAGTACTTC. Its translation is CASSPGLAGENQDYEQYF.

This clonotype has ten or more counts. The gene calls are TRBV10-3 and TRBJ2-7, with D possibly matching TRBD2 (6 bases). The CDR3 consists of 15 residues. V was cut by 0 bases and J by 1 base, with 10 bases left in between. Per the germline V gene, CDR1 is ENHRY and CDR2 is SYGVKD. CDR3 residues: CAISESPSVSYEQYF. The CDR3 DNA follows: TGTGCCATCAGTGAGTCGCCTAGCGTATCCTACGAGCAGTACTTC.

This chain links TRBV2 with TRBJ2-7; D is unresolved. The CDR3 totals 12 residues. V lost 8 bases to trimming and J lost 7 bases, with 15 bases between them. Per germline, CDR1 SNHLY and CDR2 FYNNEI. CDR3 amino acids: CASFGVRIEQYF. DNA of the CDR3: TGTGCCAGCTTCGGCGTAAGGATAGAGCAGTACTTC.

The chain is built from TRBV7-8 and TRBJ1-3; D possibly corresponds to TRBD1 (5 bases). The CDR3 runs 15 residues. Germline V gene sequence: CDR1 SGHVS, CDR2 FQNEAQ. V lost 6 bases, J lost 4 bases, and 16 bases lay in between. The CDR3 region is CASSHGGSGGNTIYF. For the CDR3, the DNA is TGTGCCAGCAGTCATGGGGGGAGCGGGGGAAACACCATATATTTT.

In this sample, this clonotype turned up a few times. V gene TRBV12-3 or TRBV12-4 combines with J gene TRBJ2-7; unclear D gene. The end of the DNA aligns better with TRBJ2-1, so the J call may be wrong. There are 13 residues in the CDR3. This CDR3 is CASSFGWGNEQFF. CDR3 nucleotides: TGTGCCAGCAGTTTCGGGTGGGGCAATGAGCAGTTCTTC.